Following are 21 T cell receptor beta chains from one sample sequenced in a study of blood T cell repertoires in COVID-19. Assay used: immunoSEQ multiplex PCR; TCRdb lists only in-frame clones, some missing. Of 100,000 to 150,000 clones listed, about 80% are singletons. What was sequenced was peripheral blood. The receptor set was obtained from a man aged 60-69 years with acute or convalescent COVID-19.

The CDR3 nucleotides are TGTGCCAGCAGTTTAGGAGGGAGCTCCTATAATTCACCCCTCCACTTT. Encoded protein: CASSLGGSSYNSPLHF. The chain carries TRBV28 and TRBJ1-6, with D unresolved. The CDR3 has 16 residues. V shed 2 bases and J shed 0 bases, with 8 bases lying between them. The germline CDR1 and CDR2 sequences are MDHEN and SYDVKM.

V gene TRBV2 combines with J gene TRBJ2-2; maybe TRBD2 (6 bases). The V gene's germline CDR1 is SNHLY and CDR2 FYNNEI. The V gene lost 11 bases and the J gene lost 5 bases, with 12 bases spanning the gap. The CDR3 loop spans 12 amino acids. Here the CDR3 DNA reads TGTGCCCGGGGGAGGAGGACCGGGGAGCTGTTTTTT. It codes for CARGRRTGELFF.

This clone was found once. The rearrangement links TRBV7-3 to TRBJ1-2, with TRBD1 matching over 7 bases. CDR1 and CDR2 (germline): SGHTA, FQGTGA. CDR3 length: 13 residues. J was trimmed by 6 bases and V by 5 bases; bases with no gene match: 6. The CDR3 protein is CASSEGTENGYTF. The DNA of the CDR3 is TGTGCCAGCAGCGAGGGGACAGAAAATGGCTACACCTTC.

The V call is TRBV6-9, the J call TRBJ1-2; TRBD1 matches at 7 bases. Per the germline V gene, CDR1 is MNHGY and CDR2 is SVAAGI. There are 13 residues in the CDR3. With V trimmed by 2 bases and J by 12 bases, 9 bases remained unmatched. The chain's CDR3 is CASSYRYRGLDTF. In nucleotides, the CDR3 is TGTGCCAGCAGTTATAGGTACAGGGGACTCGACACCTTC.

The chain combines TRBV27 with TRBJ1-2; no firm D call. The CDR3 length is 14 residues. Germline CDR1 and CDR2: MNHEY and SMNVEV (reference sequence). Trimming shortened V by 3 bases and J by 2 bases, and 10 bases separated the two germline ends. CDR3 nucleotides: TGTGCCAGCAGTTTGCGGCACCAAAACTATGGCTACACCTTC. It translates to CASSLRHQNYGYTF.

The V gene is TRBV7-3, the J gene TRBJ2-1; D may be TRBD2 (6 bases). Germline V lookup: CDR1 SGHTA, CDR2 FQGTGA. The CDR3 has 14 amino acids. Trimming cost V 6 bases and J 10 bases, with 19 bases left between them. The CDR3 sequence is CASRPGTGFQEQFF. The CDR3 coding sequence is TGTGCCAGCAGGCCCGGGACTGGCTTTCAGGAGCAGTTCTTC. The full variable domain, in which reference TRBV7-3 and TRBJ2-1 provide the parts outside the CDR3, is GAGVSQTPSNKVTEKGKYVELRCDPISGHTALYWYRQSLGQGPEFLIYFQGTGAADDSGLPNDRFFAVRPEGSVSTLKIQRTERGDSAVYLCASRPGTGFQEQFFGPGTRLTVL.

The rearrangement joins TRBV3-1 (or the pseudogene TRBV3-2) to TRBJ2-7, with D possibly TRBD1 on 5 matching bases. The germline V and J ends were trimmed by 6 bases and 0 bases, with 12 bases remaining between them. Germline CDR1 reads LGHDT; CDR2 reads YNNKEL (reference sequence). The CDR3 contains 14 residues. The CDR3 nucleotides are TGTGCCAGCAGGAACAGGCGATCCTCCTACGAGCAGTACTTC. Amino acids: CASRNRRSSYEQYF.

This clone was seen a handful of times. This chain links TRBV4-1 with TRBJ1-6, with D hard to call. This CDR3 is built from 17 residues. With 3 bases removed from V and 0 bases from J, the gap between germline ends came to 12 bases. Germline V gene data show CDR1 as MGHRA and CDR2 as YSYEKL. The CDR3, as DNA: TGCGCCAGCAGCCATTCCTCCGGGAGCTCCTATAATTCACCCCTCCACTTT. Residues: CASSHSSGSSYNSPLHF.

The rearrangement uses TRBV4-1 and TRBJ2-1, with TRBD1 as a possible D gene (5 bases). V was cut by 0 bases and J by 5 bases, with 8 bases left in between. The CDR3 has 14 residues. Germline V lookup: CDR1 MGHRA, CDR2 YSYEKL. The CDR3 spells CASSQEQQDNEQFF. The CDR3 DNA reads TGCGCCAGCAGCCAAGAGCAACAGGACAATGAGCAGTTCTTC.

CDR3 coding DNA: TGCGCCAGCAGCTTGGCGGACAACTGGGCAGATACGCAGTATTTT. Its protein is CASSLADNWADTQYF. The V gene is TRBV5-1, the J gene TRBJ2-3, with a weak D call TRBD1 (5 bases). There are 15 residues in the CDR3. The V gene's germline CDR1 is SGHRS and CDR2 YFSETQ. The ends were cut back, 0 bases at V and 4 bases at J, with 12 bases in the middle. Drawing the rest from reference TRBV5-1 and TRBJ2-3, the complete variable domain is KAGVTQTPRYLIKTRGQQVTLSCSPISGHRSVSWYQQTPGQGLQFLFEYFSETQRNKGNFPGRFSGRQFSNSRSEMNVSTLELGDSALYLCASSLADNWADTQYFGPGTRLTVL.

In DNA form, the CDR3 reads TGTGCCAGCACCAACCCGCTAGAGGTTAATCAGCCCCAGCATTTT. Residues: CASTNPLEVNQPQHF. This chain links TRBV6-5 with TRBJ1-5; unclear D gene. This CDR3 has 15 amino acids. Germline lookup yields CDR1 MNHEY and CDR2 SVGAGI. Trimming took off 7 bases at V and 4 bases at J, with 17 bases between the two ends.

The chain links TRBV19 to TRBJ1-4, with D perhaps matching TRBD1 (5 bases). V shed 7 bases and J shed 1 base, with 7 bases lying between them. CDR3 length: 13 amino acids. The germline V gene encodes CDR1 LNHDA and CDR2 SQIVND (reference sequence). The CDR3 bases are TGTGCCAGTATCGGGGGAACTAATGAAAAACTGTTTTTT. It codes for CASIGGTNEKLFF. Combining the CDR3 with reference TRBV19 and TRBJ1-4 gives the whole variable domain DGGITQSPKYLFRKEGQNVTLSCEQNLNHDAMYWYRQDPGQGLRLIYYSQIVNDFQKGDIAEGYSVSREKKESFPLTVTSAQKNPTAFYLCASIGGTNEKLFFGSGTQLSVL.

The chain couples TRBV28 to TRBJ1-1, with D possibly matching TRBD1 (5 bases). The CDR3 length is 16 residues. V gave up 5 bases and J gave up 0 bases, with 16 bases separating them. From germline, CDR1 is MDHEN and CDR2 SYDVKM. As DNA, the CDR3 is TGTGCCAGCAGTCCGCGGGACGGAATCATGAACACTGAAGCTTTCTTT. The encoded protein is CASSPRDGIMNTEAFF. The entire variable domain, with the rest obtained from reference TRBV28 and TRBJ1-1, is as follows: DVKVTQSSRYLVKRTGEKVFLECVQDMDHENMFWYRQDPGLGLRLIYFSYDVKMKEKGDIPEGYSVSREKKERFSLILESASTNQTSMYLCASSPRDGIMNTEAFFGQGTRLTVV.

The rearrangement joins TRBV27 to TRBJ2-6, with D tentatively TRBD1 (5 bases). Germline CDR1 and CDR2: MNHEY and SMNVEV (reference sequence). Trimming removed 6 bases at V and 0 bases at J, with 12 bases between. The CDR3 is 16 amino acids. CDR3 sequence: CASSPLDNSGANVLTF. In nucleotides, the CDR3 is TGTGCCAGCAGCCCCCTGGACAACTCTGGGGCCAACGTCCTGACTTTC.

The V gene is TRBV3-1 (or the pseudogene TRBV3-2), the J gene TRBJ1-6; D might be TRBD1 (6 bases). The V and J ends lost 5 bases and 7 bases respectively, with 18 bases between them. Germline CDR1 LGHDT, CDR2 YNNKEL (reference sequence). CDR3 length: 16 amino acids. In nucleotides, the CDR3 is TGTGCCAGCAGCTCCGGGACATCGAGGGGAAATTCACCCCTCCACTTT. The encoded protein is CASSSGTSRGNSPLHF.

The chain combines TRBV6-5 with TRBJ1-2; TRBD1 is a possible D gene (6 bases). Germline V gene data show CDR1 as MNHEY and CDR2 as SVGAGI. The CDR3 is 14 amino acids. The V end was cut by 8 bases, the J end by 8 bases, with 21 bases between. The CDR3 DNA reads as TGTGCCAGCGGCAGGAGCGGGACAATTAGAGGCTACACCTTC. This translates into CASGRSGTIRGYTF.

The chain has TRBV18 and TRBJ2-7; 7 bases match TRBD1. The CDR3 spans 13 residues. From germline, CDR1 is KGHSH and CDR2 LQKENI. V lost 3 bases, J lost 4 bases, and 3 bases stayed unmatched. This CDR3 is CASSPGQTYEQYF. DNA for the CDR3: TGTGCCAGCTCACCGGGACAGACTTACGAGCAGTACTTC.

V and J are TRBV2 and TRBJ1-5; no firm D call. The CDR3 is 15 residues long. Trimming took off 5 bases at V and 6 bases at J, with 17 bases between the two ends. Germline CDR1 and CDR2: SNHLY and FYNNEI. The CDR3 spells CASSMDRGFGQPQHF. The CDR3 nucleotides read TGTGCCAGCAGTATGGACCGAGGGTTCGGTCAGCCCCAGCATTTT.

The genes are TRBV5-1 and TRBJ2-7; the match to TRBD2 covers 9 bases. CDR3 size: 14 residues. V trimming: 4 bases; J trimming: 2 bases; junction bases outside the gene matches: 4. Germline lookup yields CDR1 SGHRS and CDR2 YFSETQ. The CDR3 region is CASSRTSVTYEQYF. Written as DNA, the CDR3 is TGCGCCAGCAGCCGGACTAGCGTCACCTACGAGCAGTACTTC.

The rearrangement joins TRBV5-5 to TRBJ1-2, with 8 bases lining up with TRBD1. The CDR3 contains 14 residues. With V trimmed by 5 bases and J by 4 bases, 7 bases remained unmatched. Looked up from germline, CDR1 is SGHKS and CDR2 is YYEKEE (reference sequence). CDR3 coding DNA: TGTGCCAGCAGGGGACAGGTCTCTACCTATGGCTACACCTTC. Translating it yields CASRGQVSTYGYTF.

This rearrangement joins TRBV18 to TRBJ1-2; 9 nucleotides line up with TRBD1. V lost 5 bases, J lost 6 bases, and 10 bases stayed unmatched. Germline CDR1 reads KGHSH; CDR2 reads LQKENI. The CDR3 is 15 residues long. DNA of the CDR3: TGTGCCAGCTCAGATCGGACAGGGGAAGCCCATGGCTACACCTTC. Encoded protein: CASSDRTGEAHGYTF.